The T cell receptor beta chain under discussion was sequenced for a study of shared clonotypes between healthy human individuals. Study-level background: Samples came from two female and a few male donors aged 18 to 49. Whole-study results and caveats: Owing to a small donor count, the genetic and exposure-history diversity represented was limited.

Generated by immunoSEQ multiplex PCR, the TCRdb table keeps only in-frame clones and is missing some. The sample lists about 490,000 clones; about three quarters were seen once. Donors comprised only Caucasian adults living in Nashville, Tennessee. This clone was counted a few times. Its specificity is not known. The same CDR3 is also encoded by other DNA sequences in this sample. The CDR3 runs to 13 residues. The ends were cut back, 2 bases at V and 3 bases at J, with 7 bases in the middle. Germline lookup yields CDR1 SEHNR and CDR2 FQNEAQ (reference sequence). This sequence originates from a woman between 35 and 50 years old in good health. Some clones in this sample may be carry-over from other donors' samples. The chain carries TRBV7-9 and TRBJ1-1; possibly TRBD1 for D (5 bases). The sequencing input was PBMCs. The CDR3 here is CASSLQGDTEAFF. The CDR3 DNA is TGTGCCAGCAGCTTACAGGGAGACACTGAAGCTTTCTTT.